This TCR beta chain derives from a study of blood T cell repertoires in COVID-19. The wider study: COVID-19 samples from acute and convalescent phases originated in the United States, Italy and Spain. Sample material is recorded as cDNA or gDNA derived from T cells, B-cell-depleted T cells, or PBMCs.

Source study methods: Estimated nucleated cell counts came from reference gene primer amplification. Sequenced by immunoSEQ multiplex PCR; TCRdb stores in-frame clones only, minus some. V, J and clone size are taken as reported in that table, and D and trimming were inferred from the DNA itself. Here the sample spans under 500,000 clones, around 89% being singletons. This clone was picked up one time. Per the germline V gene, CDR1 is MRHNA and CDR2 is SNTAGT. The CDR3 has 15 amino acids. J was trimmed by 8 bases and V by 2 bases; bases with no gene match: 7. The clonotype was recovered from a woman aged 25 to 39 with acute or convalescent COVID-19. The sequencing sample was made of peripheral blood. The V call is TRBV6-4, the J call TRBJ2-1, with TRBD2 identical over 9 bases. The CDR3 protein is CASSDVAGGVDEQFF. The CDR3 region has the DNA TGTGCCAGCAGTGACGTTGCGGGGGGGGTTGATGAGCAGTTCTTC.